The 26 T cell receptor beta chains listed next were all sequenced from one sample in a study of T cell responses to AZD1222 COVID-19 vaccine. Sequenced by immunoSEQ multiplex PCR; TCRdb stores in-frame clones only, minus some. The sample lists tens of thousands of clones; 90% were seen once. This specimen was peripheral blood, taken 28 days after the second AZD1222 dose. The receptor source for this set is an adult who received the AZD1222 COVID-19 vaccine.

This clone was detected once. This chain links TRBV7-9 with TRBJ2-3; TRBD2 is a possible D gene (7 bases). The CDR3 extends over 13 amino acids. The germline V and J ends were trimmed by 3 bases and 9 bases, with 13 bases remaining between them. Looked up from germline, CDR1 is SEHNR and CDR2 is FQNEAQ (reference sequence). CDR3: CASSFWSGGTQYF. The CDR3 DNA follows: TGTGCCAGCAGCTTCTGGTCGGGGGGCACGCAGTATTTT.

The chain employs TRBV28 and TRBJ1-2; D is unresolved. Trimming stripped 3 bases from V and 4 bases from J, with 18 bases between. Per germline, CDR1 MDHEN and CDR2 SYDVKM. The CDR3 is 16 residues long. The CDR3 DNA reads as TGTGCCAGCAGTTTCCGCCCCATCCAGGTTGGCTATGGCTACACCTTC. This codes for CASSFRPIQVGYGYTF.

The chain combines TRBV7-3 with TRBJ2-6; tentatively, D is TRBD2 (5 bases). Deletions cut 5 bases from V and 0 bases from J, with 11 bases between. The CDR3 is 16 amino acids. Looked up from germline, CDR1 is SGHTA and CDR2 is FQGTGA. In DNA, the CDR3 is TGTGCCAGCAGCCCTGGACTGCGCTCTGGGGCCAACGTCCTGACTTTC. Amino acids: CASSPGLRSGANVLTF.

The chain couples TRBV24-1 to TRBJ2-7; either TRBD1 or TRBD2 may fit D (5 bases each). The CDR3 contains 14 residues. V shed 2 bases and J shed 1 base, with 8 bases lying between them. Looked up from germline, CDR1 is KGHDR and CDR2 is SFDVKD. The CDR3 is CATSDSGRSYEQYF. In DNA, the CDR3 is TGTGCCACCAGTGATTCGGGACGATCCTACGAGCAGTACTTC.

The chain employs TRBV11-2 and TRBJ2-7, with 8 bases matching TRBD1. The germline CDR1 and CDR2 sequences are SGHAT and FQNNGV. This CDR3 is built from 17 residues. Unmatched junction bases numbered 7, after V lost 0 bases and J lost 0 bases. CDR3 amino acids: CASSLDLGTGISYEQYF. The CDR3 coding sequence is TGTGCCAGCAGCTTAGATCTGGGGACAGGAATCTCCTACGAGCAGTACTTC.

The V call is TRBV3-1 (or the pseudogene TRBV3-2), the J call TRBJ1-5; D gene unclear. Germline CDR1 is LGHDT and CDR2 is YNNKEL (reference sequence). The CDR3 is 15 residues long. The V end lost 0 bases, the J end lost 0 bases, and 6 bases lay between the germline ends. The CDR3 spells CASSQELTSNQPQHF. In DNA, the CDR3 is TGTGCCAGCAGCCAAGAGCTGACTAGCAATCAGCCCCAGCATTTT.

This clone was seen a handful of times. This sequence joins TRBV11-2 and TRBJ2-5; possible D gene TRBD1, 5 bases. Looked up from germline, CDR1 is SGHAT and CDR2 is FQNNGV. Trimming took 2 bases from V and 3 from J, leaving 16 bases between them. CDR3 length equals 16 residues. The CDR3 loop reads CASSLILGQGKETQYF. As DNA, the CDR3 is TGTGCCAGCAGCTTAATTCTGGGGCAGGGTAAAGAGACCCAGTACTTC.

This chain joins TRBV19 and TRBJ2-2, with D uncertain. Between the trimmed V and J ends, which lost 0 bases and 4 bases, there was a span of 12 bases. CDR3 length equals 16 residues. In germline, CDR1 is LNHDA, CDR2 SQIVND (reference sequence). CDR3 sequence reads: CASSIDGYAFTGELFF. For the CDR3, the DNA is TGTGCCAGTAGTATAGACGGATACGCCTTCACCGGGGAGCTGTTTTTT.

V gene TRBV7-3 combines with J gene TRBJ1-1; D ambiguous. The CDR3 covers 14 residues. The ends were cut back, 1 base at V and 1 base at J, with 7 bases in the middle. Germline assignment: CDR1 SGHTA and CDR2 FQGTGA. CDR3 amino acids: CASSLMSGNTEAFF. In DNA, the CDR3 is TGTGCCAGCAGCTTAATGTCCGGGAACACTGAAGCTTTCTTT.

As for this clone: An end of the junction does not agree with germline; a read error may underlie this. The chain employs TRBV19 and TRBJ1-1; D is perhaps TRBD1 (6 bases). Germline V gene sequence: CDR1 LNHDA, CDR2 SQIVND (reference sequence). The CDR3 has 15 amino acids. CDR3 in amino acids: CASSPPGHLNTEAFF. CDR3 coding DNA: TGTGCCAGTAGCCCACCGGGACACCTGAATACTGAAGCTTTCTTT.

This rearrangement joins TRBV10-3 to TRBJ2-7; D is undetermined. CDR1 ENHRY and CDR2 SYGVKD come from the germline V gene. The CDR3 is 12 amino acids. The V and J ends lost 4 bases and 5 bases respectively, with 9 bases between them. Here the CDR3 DNA reads TGTGCCATCAGTGGCCAACGGGACGAGCAGTACTTC. Translating gives CAISGQRDEQYF.

J is TRBJ1-2 and V is TRBV5-4; D is perhaps TRBD1 (6 bases). V was trimmed by 4 bases and J by 1 base, leaving 11 bases between them. Germline loops: CDR1 SGHNT, CDR2 YYREEE (reference sequence). This CDR3 spans 14 amino acids. CDR3 in DNA: TGTGCCAGCAGCCATGGACAGATTAACTATGGCTACACCTTC. It encodes CASSHGQINYGYTF.

This rearrangement joins TRBV18 to TRBJ2-4, with TRBD2 matching over 7 bases. From germline, CDR1 is KGHSH and CDR2 LQKENI. The CDR3 consists of 13 residues. V lost 3 bases, J lost 8 bases, and 4 bases stayed unmatched. As DNA, the CDR3 is TGTGCCAGCTCACCTGGGGCGGGAGACATTCAGTACTTC. This gives the protein CASSPGAGDIQYF.

This sequence joins TRBV5-1 and TRBJ1-2; D ambiguous. The CDR3 has 11 amino acids. Germline V gene sequence: CDR1 SGHRS, CDR2 YFSETQ. V was shortened by 1 base and J by 9 bases, with 7 bases between the two germline ends. CDR3 DNA sequence: TGCGCCAGCAGCTTGTCTGGGAGCTACACCTTC. Translating it yields CASSLSGSYTF.

This rearrangement joins TRBV28 to TRBJ1-1, with D hard to call. The CDR3 is 15 amino acids. Trimming left V 1 base short and J 0 bases short, with 9 bases between. Germline V CDR1 and CDR2: MDHEN, SYDVKM. This CDR3 reads CASSLFPQLNTEAFF. DNA for the CDR3: TGTGCCAGCAGTTTATTCCCCCAATTGAACACTGAAGCTTTCTTT.

The chain carries TRBV29-1 and TRBJ1-1; D remains unclear. The germline CDR1 and CDR2 sequences are SQVTM and ANQGSEA. The CDR3 consists of 13 residues. With 1 base removed from V and 1 base from J, the gap between germline ends came to 7 bases. This CDR3 is CSVEVNKNTEAFF. The CDR3 DNA reads as TGCAGCGTTGAAGTCAATAAGAACACTGAAGCTTTCTTT.

This clone was seen just once. The genes are TRBV28 and TRBJ1-3, with D tentatively TRBD1 (6 bases). The CDR3 is made up of 13 amino acids. CDR1 is MDHEN and CDR2 is SYDVKM in the germline V gene. V dropped 5 bases and J dropped 6 bases, with 11 bases sitting between them. The CDR3 is CASSRGAENTIYF. CDR3 nucleotides: TGTGCCAGCAGTAGGGGGGCCGAAAACACCATATATTTT.

The CDR3 here is CASSFPGTLNSNQPQHF. The CDR3 DNA is TGTGCCAGCAGTTTCCCCGGGACACTTAATAGCAATCAGCCCCAGCATTTT. The chain employs TRBV28 and TRBJ1-5, with TRBD1 as a possible D gene (6 bases). Germline V gene sequence: CDR1 MDHEN, CDR2 SYDVKM. The CDR3 is made up of 17 amino acids. V was shortened by 3 bases and J by 0 bases, with 15 bases between the two germline ends.

This clone was observed a single time. This chain links TRBV6-2 or TRBV6-3 with TRBJ1-5, with 10 positions matching TRBD1. V shed 6 bases and J 1 base; nucleotides not matched to a gene: 15. The CDR3 contains 19 residues. CDR1 and CDR2 (germline): MNHEY, SVGEGT. The CDR3 region has the DNA TGTGCCAGCAGCCGTCAAGGATGGGACAGGGGCCGAAGCAATCAGCCCCAGCATTTT. Its translation is CASSRQGWDRGRSNQPQHF.

The J gene is TRBJ2-1, the V gene TRBV7-3, with 10 bases identical to TRBD1. The CDR3 is 14 amino acids. Germline values: CDR1 SGHTA, CDR2 FQGTGA. The V segment lost 5 bases and the J segment 6 bases; nucleotides outside the gene matches: 4. This CDR3 reads CASSRDRGPNEQFF. CDR3 DNA: TGTGCCAGCAGCCGGGACAGGGGCCCCAATGAGCAGTTCTTC. The full variable domain, in which reference TRBV7-3 and TRBJ2-1 provide the parts outside the CDR3, is GAGVSQTPSNKVTEKGKYVELRCDPISGHTALYWYRQSLGQGPEFLIYFQGTGAADDSGLPNDRFFAVRPEGSVSTLKIQRTERGDSAVYLCASSRDRGPNEQFFGPGTRLTVL.

The CDR3 bases are TGTGCCAGCAGTGAAATGACCGGGACAGGGACCCGAAGGAGAAGCAATCAGCCCCAGCATTTT. Translation gives CASSEMTGTGTRRRSNQPQHF. The genes are TRBV2 and TRBJ1-5; TRBD1 matches 9 bases. This CDR3 is 21 amino acids long. Germline V gives CDR1 SNHLY, CDR2 FYNNEI. With 2 bases clipped from V and 1 base from J, the junction kept 18 bases outside the gene matches.

The chain uses TRBV15 and TRBJ1-1, with 9 bases lining up with TRBD1. The V gene end was trimmed by 1 base and the J gene end by 6 bases; junction bases not matched to a gene: 3. The CDR3 runs 14 residues. The germline V gene encodes CDR1 LNHNV and CDR2 YYDKDF (reference sequence). The CDR3 spells CATSRGGTGPEAFF. The CDR3 coding sequence is TGTGCCACCAGCAGAGGCGGGACAGGGCCTGAAGCTTTCTTT.

This chain links TRBV3-1 (or the pseudogene TRBV3-2) with TRBJ1-2; D call uncertain. Trimming removed 4 bases from V and 0 bases from J, with 9 bases in between. The CDR3 contains 14 residues. CDR1 LGHDT and CDR2 YNNKEL come from the germline V gene (reference sequence). The CDR3 protein is CASSRSGPNYGYTF. Written as DNA, the CDR3 is TGTGCCAGCAGCCGATCAGGACCTAACTATGGCTACACCTTC.

The chain links TRBV7-9 to TRBJ2-7; 8 bases are shared with TRBD1. The CDR3 consists of 15 residues. Germline lookup yields CDR1 SEHNR and CDR2 FQNEAQ (reference sequence). J was trimmed by 1 base and V by 5 bases; bases with no gene match: 7. The CDR3 DNA reads as TGTGCCAGCAGCCCCGGGACAGGCCTTTCCTACGAGCAGTACTTC. Translation: CASSPGTGLSYEQYF. Variable domain in full (rest from reference TRBV7-9 and TRBJ2-7): DTGVSQNPRHKITKRGQNVTFRCDPISEHNRLYWYRQTLGQGPEFLTYFQNEAQLEKSRLLSDRFSAERPKGSFSTLEIQRTEQGDSAMYLCASSPGTGLSYEQYFGPGTRLTVT.

J is TRBJ1-5 and V is TRBV18; possible D gene TRBD1, 6 bases. Trimming left V 3 bases short and J 6 bases short, with 12 bases between. Germline V gene sequence: CDR1 KGHSH, CDR2 LQKENI. The CDR3 loop spans 14 amino acids. The CDR3 DNA follows: TGTGCCAGCTCACCTCAGGGGACCGCTCAGCCCCAGCATTTT. Protein sequence: CASSPQGTAQPQHF.

The V call is TRBV6-5, the J call TRBJ1-4; TRBD1 matches 7 bases. The germline V gene has CDR1 MNHEY and CDR2 SVGAGI. With 7 bases clipped from V and 5 bases from J, the junction kept 4 bases outside the gene matches. The CDR3 runs 13 residues. Written as DNA, the CDR3 is TGTGCCAGCAATCGACAGGGAAATGAAAAACTGTTTTTT. It translates to CASNRQGNEKLFF.